A selection of T cell receptor beta chains follows, all from one sample in a study of cytomegalovirus exposure and HLA in healthy donors. Sequenced by immunoSEQ multiplex PCR; TCRdb stores in-frame clones only, minus some. The sample records roughly 86,000 clones, about three quarters being singletons. Sequences were obtained from PBMCs. The source of these receptors is a female donor in good health and CMV-seronegative. The CDR3 runs from the conserved cysteine through the conserved F or W. Fields, in order: clone size, J gene, CDR3 length, D gene, V gene, CDR3 protein, CDR3 DNA. A D gene is named only where the DNA matches it firmly. Not every row has a clone size; where given, it reads once, few, many or a size class.

size: NA; J: TRBJ2-1; length: 14; D: TRBD1; V: TRBV7-6; CDR3: CASSRDSPSTEQFF; DNA: TGTGCCAGCAGCAGGGACAGCCCCAGCACAGAGCAGTTCTTC
size: once; J: TRBJ2-1; length: 20; D: NA; V: TRBV18; CDR3: CASSPNRGMIAGSSYNEQFF; DNA: TGTGCCAGCTCACCAAACAGGGGAATGATAGCGGGAAGCTCCTACAATGAGCAGTTCTTC
size: NA; J: TRBJ1-4; length: 13; D: NA; V: TRBV6-5; CDR3: CASSYLRGEKLFF; DNA: TGTGCCAGCAGTTACTTAAGGGGTGAAAAACTGTTTTTT
size: NA; J: TRBJ2-1; length: 13; D: NA; V: TRBV27; CDR3: CATRDTTYNEQFF; DNA: TGTGCCACCCGGGACACCACCTACAATGAGCAGTTCTTC
size: NA; J: TRBJ2-7; length: 12; D: NA; V: TRBV7-9; CDR3: CASSPPGDEQYF; DNA: TGTGCCAGCAGCCCCCCCGGGGACGAGCAGTACTTC
size: NA; J: TRBJ2-2; length: 16; D: TRBD2; V: TRBV28; CDR3: CASSSPGGERTGELFF; DNA: TGTGCCAGCAGCTCTCCCGGGGGGGAGAGGACCGGGGAGCTGTTTTTT
size: NA; J: TRBJ1-2; length: 13; D: NA; V: TRBV30; CDR3: CAWSVQVNYGYTF; DNA: TGTGCCTGGAGCGTCCAGGTTAACTATGGCTACACCTTC
size: NA; J: TRBJ2-1; length: 14; D: TRBD2; V: TRBV5-1; CDR3: CASSFSSGSGEQFF; DNA: TGCGCCAGCAGCTTCTCTAGCGGGAGTGGTGAGCAGTTCTTC
size: once; J: TRBJ2-2; length: 15; D: NA; V: TRBV23-1; CDR3: CASSQLSRATGELFF; DNA: TGCGCCAGCAGTCAATTGTCCAGGGCCACCGGGGAGCTGTTTTTT
size: once; J: TRBJ1-1; length: 15; D: NA; V: TRBV6-5; CDR3: CASSPTTGLGTEAFF; DNA: TGTGCCAGCAGCCCAACGACAGGTTTAGGCACTGAAGCTTTCTTT
size: few; J: TRBJ1-5; length: 17; D: TRBD1; V: TRBV7-3; CDR3: CASSLHETGGDNQPQHF; DNA: TGTGCCAGCAGCTTGCATGAGACAGGGGGGGACAATCAGCCCCAGCATTTT
size: NA; J: TRBJ1-2; length: 14; D: TRBD1; V: TRBV28; CDR3: CASSQTGANYGYTF; DNA: TGTGCCAGCAGTCAGACAGGGGCTAACTATGGCTACACCTTC
size: NA; J: TRBJ2-5; length: 15; D: NA; V: TRBV2; CDR3: CASRPKALTQETQYF; DNA: TGTGCCAGCAGGCCAAAAGCCTTAACGCAAGAGACCCAGTACTTC
size: NA; J: TRBJ1-4; length: 14; D: NA; V: TRBV28; CDR3: CASTPGGPGEKLFF; DNA: TGTGCCAGCACCCCCGGGGGACCCGGTGAAAAACTGTTTTTT
size: NA; J: TRBJ2-7; length: 17; D: TRBD2; V: TRBV29-1; CDR3: CSAPYGLAGGPRYEQYF; DNA: TGCAGCGCGCCTTATGGACTAGCGGGAGGGCCTCGGTACGAGCAGTACTTC
size: NA; J: TRBJ2-7; length: 14; D: NA; V: TRBV6-5; CDR3: CASSNPGRAYEQYF; DNA: TGTGCCAGCAGTAACCCAGGTCGCGCCTACGAGCAGTACTTC
size: NA; J: TRBJ2-4; length: 16; D: NA; V: TRBV7-8; CDR3: CASSPQGTLAKNIQYF; DNA: TGTGCCAGCAGCCCCCAGGGTACTCTAGCCAAAAACATTCAGTACTTC
size: NA; J: TRBJ2-7; length: 15; D: TRBD2; V: TRBV6-1; CDR3: CASSDKASGSGEQYF; DNA: TGTGCCAGCAGTGATAAGGCTAGCGGGAGTGGCGAGCAGTACTTC
size: NA; J: TRBJ2-2; length: 14; D: TRBD2; V: TRBV7-3; CDR3: CASSRTSDTGELFF; DNA: TGTGCCAGCTCACGGACTAGTGACACCGGGGAGCTGTTTTTT
size: NA; J: TRBJ2-4; length: 18; D: TRBD1; V: TRBV19; CDR3: CASSISGGQGASKNIQYF; DNA: TGTGCCAGTAGTATATCGGGGGGACAGGGGGCTTCCAAAAACATTCAGTACTTC
size: NA; J: TRBJ2-6; length: 15; D: NA; V: TRBV27; CDR3: CASRPQGNGANVLTF; DNA: TGTGCCAGCAGGCCCCAGGGGAATGGGGCCAACGTCCTGACTTTC
size: NA; J: TRBJ1-5; length: 15; D: TRBD1; V: TRBV6-8; CDR3: CASTRDSLGNQPQHF; DNA: TGTGCCAGCACCCGGGACAGTCTAGGCAATCAGCCCCAGCATTTT
size: few; J: TRBJ1-3; length: 15; D: NA; V: TRBV5-5; CDR3: CASSISTEPGNTIYF; DNA: TGTGCCAGCAGCATATCGACAGAGCCTGGAAACACCATATATTTT
size: NA; J: TRBJ1-4; length: 14; D: TRBD1; V: TRBV29-1; CDR3: CSVTPGTGLEKLFF; DNA: TGCAGCGTTACCCCCGGGACAGGGCTTGAAAAACTGTTTTTT
size: NA; J: TRBJ1-2; length: 16; D: NA; V: TRBV6-5; CDR3: CASSYPNSGGFYGYTF; DNA: TGTGCCAGCAGTTACCCCAACTCCGGGGGTTTCTATGGCTACACCTTC
size: NA; J: TRBJ2-1; length: 16; D: TRBD2; V: TRBV6-4; CDR3: CASSTKRGQRYNEQFF; DNA: TGTGCCAGCTCTACCAAGCGGGGCCAGCGGTACAATGAGCAGTTCTTC
size: once; J: TRBJ1-1; length: 15; D: TRBD1; V: TRBV5-4; CDR3: CASSPPVTGSTEAFF; DNA: TGTGCCAGCAGCCCGCCCGTGACAGGGTCCACTGAAGCTTTCTTT
size: NA; J: TRBJ2-7; length: 15; D: NA; V: TRBV5-1; CDR3: CASSFARQSPYEQYF; DNA: TGCGCCAGCAGCTTTGCCAGACAGTCTCCCTACGAGCAGTACTTC
size: NA; J: TRBJ2-7; length: 14; D: NA; V: TRBV10-3; CDR3: CAISELAGWYEQYF; DNA: TGTGCCATCAGTGAGTTGGCGGGTTGGTACGAGCAGTACTTC
size: NA; J: TRBJ1-3; length: 14; D: NA; V: TRBV7-6; CDR3: CASSLLSSGNTIYF; DNA: TGTGCCAGCAGCCTACTAAGCTCTGGAAACACCATATATTTT
size: NA; J: TRBJ1-4; length: 13; D: NA; V: TRBV29-1; CDR3: CSVGRATNEKLFF; DNA: TGCAGCGTTGGTCGGGCAACTAATGAAAAACTGTTTTTT
size: NA; J: TRBJ2-5; length: 14; D: NA; V: TRBV7-9; CDR3: CASSLVQGQETQYF; DNA: TGTGCCAGCAGCTTAGTCCAGGGGCAAGAGACCCAGTACTTC
size: NA; J: TRBJ2-1; length: 17; D: TRBD2; V: TRBV4-3; CDR3: CASSQDPAGTTDNEQFF; DNA: TGCGCCAGCAGCCAAGACCCCGCCGGGACTACCGACAATGAGCAGTTCTTC
size: NA; J: TRBJ2-7; length: 16; D: TRBD1; V: TRBV11-2; CDR3: CASSSRGTGRRNEQYF; DNA: TGTGCCAGCAGCTCCAGGGGGACAGGAAGGCGAAACGAGCAGTACTTC
size: NA; J: TRBJ2-5; length: 11; D: NA; V: TRBV18; CDR3: CASSPKETQYF; DNA: TGTGCCAGCTCACCTAAAGAGACCCAGTACTTC
size: NA; J: TRBJ2-5; length: 12; D: NA; V: TRBV5-6; CDR3: CASSLRRETQYF; DNA: TGTGCCAGCAGCTTGCGGAGGGAGACCCAGTACTTC
size: NA; J: TRBJ2-7; length: 12; D: NA; V: TRBV6-5; CDR3: CASSSGSHEQYF; DNA: TGTGCCAGCAGTTCGGGGAGCCACGAGCAGTACTTC
size: NA; J: TRBJ1-2; length: 14; D: TRBD1; V: TRBV28; CDR3: CASSLRGQGPGYTF; DNA: TGTGCCAGCAGTTTAAGGGGACAGGGGCCTGGCTACACCTTC
size: NA; J: TRBJ1-4; length: 14; D: NA; V: TRBV18; CDR3: CASSPGRGYEKLFF; DNA: TGTGCCAGCTCACCGGGACGGGGGTACGAAAAACTGTTTTTT
size: once; J: TRBJ1-5; length: 15; D: TRBD1; V: TRBV7-2; CDR3: CASSSRTGGVEPQHF; DNA: TGTGCCAGCAGTTCCAGGACAGGGGGCGTCGAGCCCCAGCATTTT
size: NA; J: TRBJ1-2; length: 18; D: NA; V: TRBV19; CDR3: CASSIDTDWSRQIYGYTF; DNA: TGTGCCAGTAGTATAGACACGGATTGGAGTAGGCAGATCTATGGCTACACCTTC
size: NA; J: TRBJ2-3; length: 15; D: TRBD2; V: TRBV9; CDR3: CASRSAGVSTDTQYF; DNA: TGTGCCAGCAGGTCGGCGGGAGTTAGCACAGATACGCAGTATTTT
size: NA; J: TRBJ1-1; length: 14; D: NA; V: TRBV4-3; CDR3: CASSPSEVEPEAFF; DNA: TGCGCCAGCAGCCCGTCTGAGGTTGAGCCTGAAGCTTTCTTT
size: NA; J: TRBJ2-2; length: 16; D: TRBD2; V: TRBV18; CDR3: CASSPLAGGNTGELFF; DNA: TGTGCCAGCTCACCCCTAGCGGGAGGCAACACCGGGGAGCTGTTTTTT
size: NA; J: TRBJ2-2; length: 14; D: NA; V: TRBV29-1; CDR3: CSVVGFLGAGELFF; DNA: TGCAGCGTTGTTGGATTTCTAGGAGCCGGGGAGCTGTTTTTT